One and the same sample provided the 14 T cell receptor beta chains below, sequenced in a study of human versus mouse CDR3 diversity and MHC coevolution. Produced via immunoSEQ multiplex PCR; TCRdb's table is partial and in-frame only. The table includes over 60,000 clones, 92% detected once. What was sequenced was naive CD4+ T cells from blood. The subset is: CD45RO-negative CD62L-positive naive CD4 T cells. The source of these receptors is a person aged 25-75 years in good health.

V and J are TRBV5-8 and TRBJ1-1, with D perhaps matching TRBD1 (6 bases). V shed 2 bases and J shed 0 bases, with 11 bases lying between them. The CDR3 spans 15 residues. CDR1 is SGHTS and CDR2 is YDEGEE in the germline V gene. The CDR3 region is CASSFRGSMNTEAFF. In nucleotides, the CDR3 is TGTGCCAGCAGCTTCAGGGGCTCCATGAACACTGAAGCTTTCTTT.

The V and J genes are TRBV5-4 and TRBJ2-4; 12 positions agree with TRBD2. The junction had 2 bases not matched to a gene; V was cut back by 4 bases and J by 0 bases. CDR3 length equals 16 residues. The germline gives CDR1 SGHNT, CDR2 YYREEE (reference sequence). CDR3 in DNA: TGTGCCAGCAGCCTGGGACTAGCGGGAGCCAAAAACATTCAGTACTTC. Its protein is CASSLGLAGAKNIQYF.

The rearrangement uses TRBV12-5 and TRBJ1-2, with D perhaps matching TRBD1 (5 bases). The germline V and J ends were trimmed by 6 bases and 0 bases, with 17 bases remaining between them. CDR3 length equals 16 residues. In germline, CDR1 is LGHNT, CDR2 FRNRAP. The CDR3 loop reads CASGFTGGRSNYGYTF. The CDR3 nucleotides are TGTGCTAGTGGCTTTACAGGAGGGCGTTCTAACTATGGCTACACCTTC. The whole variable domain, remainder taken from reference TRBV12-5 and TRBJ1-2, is DARVTQTPRHKVTEMGQEVTMRCQPILGHNTVFWYRQTMMQGLELLAYFRNRAPLDDSGMPKDRFSAEMPDATLATLKIQPSEPRDSAVYFCASGFTGGRSNYGYTFGSGTRLTVV.

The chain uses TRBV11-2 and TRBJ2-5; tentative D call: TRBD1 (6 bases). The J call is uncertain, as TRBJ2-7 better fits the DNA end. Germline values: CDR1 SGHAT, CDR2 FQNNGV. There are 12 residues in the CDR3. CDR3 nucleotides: TGTGCCAGCAGCGGACAGACCTACGAGCAGTACTTC. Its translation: CASSGQTYEQYF.

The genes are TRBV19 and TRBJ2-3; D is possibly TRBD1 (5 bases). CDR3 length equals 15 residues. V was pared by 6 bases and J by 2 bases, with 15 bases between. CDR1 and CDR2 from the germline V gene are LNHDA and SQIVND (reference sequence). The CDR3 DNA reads TGTGCCAGTAGCCCTCGGACAAGTCTCACAGATACGCAGTATTTT. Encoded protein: CASSPRTSLTDTQYF.

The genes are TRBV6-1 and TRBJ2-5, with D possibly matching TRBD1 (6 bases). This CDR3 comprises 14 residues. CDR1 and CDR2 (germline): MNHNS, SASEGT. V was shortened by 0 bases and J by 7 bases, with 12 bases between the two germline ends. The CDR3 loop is CASSEAQGLGTQYF. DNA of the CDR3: TGTGCCAGCAGTGAAGCCCAGGGGCTTGGGACCCAGTACTTC.

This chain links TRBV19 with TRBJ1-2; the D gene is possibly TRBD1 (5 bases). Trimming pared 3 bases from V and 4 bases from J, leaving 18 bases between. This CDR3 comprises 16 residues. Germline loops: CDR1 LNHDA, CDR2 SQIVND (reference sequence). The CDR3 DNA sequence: TGTGCCAGTAGTATTGACCAGGGAGGGTTGAGCTATGGCTACACCTTC. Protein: CASSIDQGGLSYGYTF.

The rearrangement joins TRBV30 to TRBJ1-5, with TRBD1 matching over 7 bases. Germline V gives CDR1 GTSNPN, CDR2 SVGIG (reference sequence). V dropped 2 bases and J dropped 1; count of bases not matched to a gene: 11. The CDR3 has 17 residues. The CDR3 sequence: CAWSRSRQGRSNQPQHF. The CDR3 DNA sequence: TGTGCCTGGAGTCGATCTAGACAGGGCAGGAGCAATCAGCCCCAGCATTTT.

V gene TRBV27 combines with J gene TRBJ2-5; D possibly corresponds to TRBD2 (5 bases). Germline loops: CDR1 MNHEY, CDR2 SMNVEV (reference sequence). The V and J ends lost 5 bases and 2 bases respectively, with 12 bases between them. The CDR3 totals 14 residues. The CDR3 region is CASSPLALQETQYF. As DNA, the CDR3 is TGTGCCAGCAGTCCGCTAGCCCTTCAAGAGACCCAGTACTTC.

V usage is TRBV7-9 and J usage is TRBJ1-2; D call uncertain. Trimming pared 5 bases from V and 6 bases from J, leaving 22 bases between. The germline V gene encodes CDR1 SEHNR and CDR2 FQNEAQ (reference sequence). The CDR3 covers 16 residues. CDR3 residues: CASSQTDPGGNDGYTF. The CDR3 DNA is TGTGCCAGCAGCCAGACCGACCCAGGAGGCAACGATGGCTACACCTTC.

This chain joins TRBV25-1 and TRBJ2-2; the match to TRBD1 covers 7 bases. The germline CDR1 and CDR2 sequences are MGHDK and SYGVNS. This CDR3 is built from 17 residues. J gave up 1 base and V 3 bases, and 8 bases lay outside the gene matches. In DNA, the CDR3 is TGTGCCAGCAGTGAGGACCGGGACAGCTGGAACACCGGGGAGCTGTTTTTT. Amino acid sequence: CASSEDRDSWNTGELFF.

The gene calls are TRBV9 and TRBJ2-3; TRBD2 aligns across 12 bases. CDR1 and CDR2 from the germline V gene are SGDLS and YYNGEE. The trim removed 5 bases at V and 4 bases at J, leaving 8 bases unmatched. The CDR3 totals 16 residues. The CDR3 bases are TGTGCCAGCAGTACTCTAGCGGGGGGGCAAGCAGATACGCAGTATTTT. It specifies CASSTLAGGQADTQYF.

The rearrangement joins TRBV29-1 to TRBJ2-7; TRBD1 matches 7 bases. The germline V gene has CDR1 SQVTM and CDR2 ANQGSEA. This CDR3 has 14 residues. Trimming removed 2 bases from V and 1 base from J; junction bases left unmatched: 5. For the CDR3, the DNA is TGCAGCGTTGAATCGCGACAGGGTTCCTACGAGCAGTACTTC. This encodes CSVESRQGSYEQYF.

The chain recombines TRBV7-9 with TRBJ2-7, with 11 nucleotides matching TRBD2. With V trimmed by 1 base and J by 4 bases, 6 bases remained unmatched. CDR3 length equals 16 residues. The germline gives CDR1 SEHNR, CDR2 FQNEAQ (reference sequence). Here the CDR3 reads CASSLEFASGRYEQYF. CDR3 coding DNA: TGTGCCAGCAGCTTAGAATTTGCTAGCGGGAGGTACGAGCAGTACTTC.